The 29 T cell receptor beta chains presented below share a single source sample, sequenced in a study of cytomegalovirus exposure and HLA in healthy donors. Sequencing used immunoSEQ multiplex PCR; TCRdb keeps in-frame clones, though not all of them. This sample has roughly 130,000 clones, with around nine tenths found just once. Sequencing input: PBMCs. Receptor source: a man aged 25 to 40 in good health and CMV-seronegative.

This clone was seen a single time. V is TRBV27 and J is TRBJ1-5, with D perhaps matching TRBD1 (6 bases). The CDR3 is made up of 16 amino acids. Trimming removed 5 bases from V and 4 bases from J, with 18 bases in between. The germline gives CDR1 MNHEY, CDR2 SMNVEV (reference sequence). CDR3 sequence: CASSPFSTGINQPQHF. The CDR3 DNA reads TGTGCCAGCAGTCCTTTTAGTACAGGGATTAATCAGCCCCAGCATTTT.

V is TRBV11-1 and J is TRBJ1-2, with D tentatively TRBD1 (5 bases). The V end was cut by 4 bases, the J end by 4 bases, with 13 bases between. The CDR3 consists of 14 residues. CDR1 and CDR2 (germline): SGHAT, FQDESV (reference sequence). The CDR3 bases are TGTGCCAGCAGCTCACCCCCTGACAGCTATGGCTACACCTTC. Its translation: CASSSPPDSYGYTF.

This clone showed up just once. The chain links TRBV6-5 to TRBJ1-4; the D gene is possibly TRBD1 (6 bases). The V end was cut by 8 bases, the J end by 5 bases, with 12 bases between. Germline V CDR1 and CDR2: MNHEY, SVGAGI. The CDR3 length is 13 residues. The CDR3 sequence: CASGVRGNEKLFF. CDR3 in DNA: TGTGCCAGCGGGGTCAGGGGCAATGAAAAACTGTTTTTT.

The J gene is TRBJ1-1, the V gene TRBV18; 9 bases are shared with TRBD1. Germline assignment: CDR1 KGHSH and CDR2 LQKENI. After removal of 4 bases from V and 0 bases from J, the junction contained 3 bases not matched to a gene. This CDR3 comprises 15 residues. This chain's CDR3 is CASSRQGGMNTEAFF. Written as DNA, the CDR3 is TGTGCCAGCTCACGACAGGGGGGGATGAACACTGAAGCTTTCTTT. Using reference TRBV18 and TRBJ1-1 for the parts outside the CDR3, the full variable domain is NAGVMQNPRHLVRRRGQEARLRCSPMKGHSHVYWYRQLPEEGLKFMVYLQKENIIDESGMPKERFSAEFPKEGPSILRIQQVVRGDSAAYFCASSRQGGMNTEAFFGQGTRLTVV.

This clone was found once. This chain joins TRBV6-1 and TRBJ2-2; the D gene is possibly TRBD1 (6 bases). The germline V gene encodes CDR1 MNHNS and CDR2 SASEGT. This CDR3 has 14 amino acids. With 11 bases removed from V and 1 base from J, the gap between germline ends came to 14 bases. Here the CDR3 DNA reads TGTGCCGCCAGCCTGACAGGGAACACCGGGGAGCTGTTTTTT. Translation gives CAASLTGNTGELFF.

The rearrangement links TRBV19 to TRBJ1-5; TRBD1 agrees at 10 bases. The trim removed 3 bases at V and 7 bases at J, leaving 6 bases unmatched. The germline gives CDR1 LNHDA, CDR2 SQIVND (reference sequence). CDR3 size: 15 residues. CDR3 amino acids: CASSMEGTGAQPQHF. CDR3 DNA: TGTGCCAGTAGTATGGAGGGGACAGGGGCCCAGCCCCAGCATTTT. Supplemented by reference TRBV19 and TRBJ1-5, the full variable domain reads DGGITQSPKYLFRKEGQNVTLSCEQNLNHDAMYWYRQDPGQGLRLIYYSQIVNDFQKGDIAEGYSVSREKKESFPLTVTSAQKNPTAFYLCASSMEGTGAQPQHFGDGTRLSIL.

This clone occurred once. The genes are TRBV28 and TRBJ2-2; D call uncertain. Trimming took 2 bases from V and 2 from J, leaving 12 bases between them. Germline V CDR1 and CDR2: MDHEN, SYDVKM. The length of the CDR3 is 16 residues. CDR3 region: CASSLITEPNTGELFF. The CDR3 DNA is TGTGCCAGCAGTTTAATTACAGAGCCAAACACCGGGGAGCTGTTTTTT.

J is TRBJ1-2 and V is TRBV6-5; the D is unclear. The V gene's germline CDR1 is MNHEY and CDR2 SVGAGI. The CDR3 runs to 14 residues. V lost 2 bases, J lost 4 bases, and 11 bases lay in between. CDR3 loop: CASSYGLGGYGYTF. The CDR3 coding sequence is TGTGCCAGCAGTTACGGTTTGGGAGGCTATGGCTACACCTTC.

The chain recombines TRBV27 with TRBJ1-2, with D unresolved. CDR3 length: 13 residues. From germline, CDR1 is MNHEY and CDR2 SMNVEV (reference sequence). Deletions cut 3 bases from V and 2 bases from J, with 7 bases between. The CDR3 is CASSFGRNYGYTF. The CDR3 region has the DNA TGTGCCAGCAGTTTTGGCAGGAACTATGGCTACACCTTC.

The chain recombines TRBV6-1 with TRBJ2-3, with a tentative D call TRBD2 (6 bases). Germline V gene lookup returns CDR1 MNHNS and CDR2 SASEGT. V was shortened by 4 bases and J by 5 bases, with 13 bases between the two germline ends. This CDR3 contains 14 residues. CDR3 sequence (DNA): TGTGCCAGCAGTGTATGGGCGGGGATAGATACGCAGTATTTT. It translates to CASSVWAGIDTQYF.

Of note for this clone: The germline gene is not matched at one end of the junction; a read error may be the cause. V usage is TRBV29-1 and J usage is TRBJ1-2; 7 bases are a match to TRBD1. CDR1 is SQVTM and CDR2 is ANQGSEA in the germline V gene. There are 12 residues in the CDR3. The CDR3 reads CSVEGTAYGYTF. The CDR3 coding sequence is TGCAGCGTCGAAGGGACAGCCTATGGCTACACCTTC.

This clone was recorded once. J is TRBJ1-2 and V is TRBV21-1. TRBV21-1 is given as a pseudogene. The CDR3 consists of 17 residues. The CDR3 sequence: CASSKALRTASNYGYTF. The DNA of the CDR3 is TGTGCCAGCAGCAAAGCCTTGCGGACTGCATCTAACTATGGCTACACCTTC.

This clone appeared a few times. The gene calls are TRBV7-6 and TRBJ1-1; the D gene is possibly TRBD1 (5 bases). The CDR3 consists of 16 residues. Trimming shortened V by 5 bases and J by 2 bases, and 18 bases separated the two germline ends. Germline CDR1 SGHVS, CDR2 FNYEAQ. DNA for the CDR3: TGTGCCAGCAGCGTAGGGGAGCAGGAAACAAACACTGAAGCTTTCTTT. It translates to CASSVGEQETNTEAFF.

The rearrangement uses TRBV9 and TRBJ2-3; D gene uncertain. CDR1 and CDR2 (germline): SGDLS, YYNGEE. Trimming pared 4 bases from V and 3 bases from J, leaving 9 bases between. The CDR3 spans 13 residues. The CDR3 loop is CASSQIMTDTQYF. The CDR3 coding sequence is TGTGCCAGCAGCCAGATAATGACAGATACGCAGTATTTT.

This clone was detected a few times. The chain uses TRBV5-4 and TRBJ1-1; weak D call: TRBD1 (6 bases). The CDR3 totals 13 residues. Germline CDR1 is SGHNT and CDR2 is YYREEE (reference sequence). Trimming pared 1 base from V and 6 bases from J, leaving 10 bases between. CDR3 coding DNA: TGTGCCAGCAGCTTGAGGGGGGGCTCTGAAGCTTTCTTT. The encoded protein is CASSLRGGSEAFF.

The chain joins TRBV6-5 to TRBJ1-6; D remains unclear. V was shortened by 0 bases and J by 11 bases, with 8 bases between the two germline ends. This CDR3 is 13 amino acids long. The germline CDR1 and CDR2 sequences are MNHEY and SVGAGI. CDR3 loop: CASSYSSGTPLHF. The CDR3 coding sequence is TGTGCCAGCAGTTACTCGTCGGGAACACCCCTCCACTTT.

The J gene is TRBJ2-1, the V gene TRBV5-4; D gene ambiguous. Germline V gene lookup returns CDR1 SGHNT and CDR2 YYREEE (reference sequence). This CDR3 comprises 13 residues. The ends were cut back, 6 bases at V and 6 bases at J, with 13 bases in the middle. The CDR3 DNA reads TGTGCCAGCACCCCTGGGCGAGTCAATGAGCAGTTCTTC. Its protein product is CASTPGRVNEQFF.

V gene TRBV5-1 combines with J gene TRBJ2-1; 10 bases are shared with TRBD2. Germline V gives CDR1 SGHRS, CDR2 YFSETQ. V shed 4 bases and J 3 bases; nucleotides not matched to a gene: 10. The CDR3 has 17 amino acids. CDR3 residues: CASSPAALAGVYNEQFF. DNA for the CDR3: TGCGCCAGCAGCCCGGCGGCCCTAGCGGGAGTCTACAATGAGCAGTTCTTC. The full variable domain, its missing parts supplied by reference TRBV5-1 and TRBJ2-1, is KAGVTQTPRYLIKTRGQQVTLSCSPISGHRSVSWYQQTPGQGLQFLFEYFSETQRNKGNFPGRFSGRQFSNSRSEMNVSTLELGDSALYLCASSPAALAGVYNEQFFGPGTRLTVL.

The table lists this clone with a count of one. This rearrangement joins TRBV4-3 to TRBJ1-1, with TRBD1 as a possible D gene (5 bases). This CDR3 spans 16 amino acids. V lost 6 bases and J lost 4, with 21 bases in between. CDR1 LGHNA and CDR2 YSLEER come from the germline V gene. The CDR3 DNA reads TGCGCCAGCAGTCCTGACTGGGGGGGGGTTATCACTGAAGCTTTCTTT. As protein: CASSPDWGGVITEAFF.

This clone was counted between two and nine times. The V gene is TRBV19, the J gene TRBJ1-1; weak D call: TRBD1 (5 bases). Trimming removed 2 bases from V and 3 bases from J, with 13 bases in between. This CDR3 spans 15 amino acids. In germline, CDR1 is LNHDA, CDR2 SQIVND (reference sequence). In DNA form, the CDR3 reads TGTGCCAGTAGTATACCGGCAGGGTGGGACACTGAAGCTTTCTTT. This codes for CASSIPAGWDTEAFF. The variable domain in full, with the rest retrieved from reference TRBV19 and TRBJ1-1, is DGGITQSPKYLFRKEGQNVTLSCEQNLNHDAMYWYRQDPGQGLRLIYYSQIVNDFQKGDIAEGYSVSREKKESFPLTVTSAQKNPTAFYLCASSIPAGWDTEAFFGQGTRLTVV.

The chain uses TRBV18 and TRBJ1-1; D remains ambiguous. Trimming removed 4 bases from V and 1 base from J, with 13 bases in between. Per germline, CDR1 KGHSH and CDR2 LQKENI. The CDR3 sequence is 15 residues long. CDR3 region: CASSLTATKNTEAFF. The CDR3 DNA reads TGTGCCAGCTCACTTACCGCGACAAAGAACACTGAAGCTTTCTTT.

This chain uses TRBV29-1 with TRBJ2-1, with TRBD2 identical over 7 bases. CDR1 and CDR2 (germline): SQVTM, ANQGSEA. The CDR3 sequence is 13 residues long. V lost 7 bases to trimming and J lost 6 bases; unmatched junction nucleotides: 9. The CDR3 reads CSARDGGGNEQFF. CDR3 in DNA: TGCAGCGCCCGGGACGGCGGGGGCAATGAGCAGTTCTTC.

This clone was recorded only once. The chain has TRBV29-1 and TRBJ2-1, with 10 bases fitting TRBD1. The CDR3 extends over 15 amino acids. Trimming took 6 bases from V and 4 from J; bases not matched to a gene: 9. The germline V gene has CDR1 SQVTM and CDR2 ANQGSEA. Written as DNA, the CDR3 is TGCAGCGTCGCTTTGATGGGACAGGGGTACAATGAGCAGTTCTTC. It yields the protein CSVALMGQGYNEQFF.

The chain has TRBV5-1 and TRBJ2-1, with TRBD2 identical over 10 bases. With 4 bases clipped from V and 7 bases from J, the junction kept 11 bases outside the gene matches. The V gene's germline CDR1 is SGHRS and CDR2 YFSETQ. This CDR3 is 16 amino acids long. This CDR3 is CASSGGLAGARNEQFF. The CDR3 DNA sequence: TGCGCCAGCAGCGGTGGCCTAGCGGGGGCCCGGAATGAGCAGTTCTTC. Using reference TRBV5-1 and TRBJ2-1 for the parts outside the CDR3, the full variable domain is KAGVTQTPRYLIKTRGQQVTLSCSPISGHRSVSWYQQTPGQGLQFLFEYFSETQRNKGNFPGRFSGRQFSNSRSEMNVSTLELGDSALYLCASSGGLAGARNEQFFGPGTRLTVL.

V usage is TRBV6-5 and J usage is TRBJ2-7; D is possibly TRBD1 (6 bases). V was shortened by 6 bases and J by 3 bases, with 18 bases between the two germline ends. CDR3 length: 15 amino acids. Germline CDR1 MNHEY, CDR2 SVGAGI. Written as DNA, the CDR3 is TGTGCCAGCAGACGCCACCGGGACATAGACTACGAGCAGTACTTC. It is translated as CASRRHRDIDYEQYF.

CDR3 loop: CASSQTRVPDYGYTF. CDR3 nucleotides: TGTGCCAGCAGCCAAACCCGGGTACCGGACTATGGCTACACCTTC. The V call is TRBV4-2, the J call TRBJ1-2, with D uncertain. CDR3 size: 15 residues. Looked up from germline, CDR1 is LGHNA and CDR2 is YNFKEQ. Between the trimmed V and J ends, which lost 2 bases and 3 bases, there was a span of 13 bases.

V usage is TRBV5-1 and J usage is TRBJ2-1; 9 bases match TRBD2. The CDR3 has 16 residues. Germline trimming cut 4 bases from V and 9 bases from J; bases unmatched to any gene: 14. Per the germline V gene, CDR1 is SGHRS and CDR2 is YFSETQ. The CDR3: CASSLMGWRGGIEQFF. The CDR3 DNA reads as TGCGCCAGCAGCCTGATGGGCTGGCGGGGGGGCATTGAGCAGTTCTTC.

The table lists this clone with a few counts. CDR3 bases: TGTGCCACCAGCAGAGATGGGACCAGGGGTTCACCCCTCCACTTT. Residues: CATSRDGTRGSPLHF. The chain couples TRBV15 to TRBJ1-6, with a possible D match to TRBD1 (6 bases). CDR1 and CDR2 (germline): LNHNV, YYDKDF (reference sequence). The length of the CDR3 is 15 residues. V dropped 0 bases and J dropped 9 bases, with 12 bases sitting between them.

The chain joins TRBV6-5 to TRBJ1-2, with 7 bases aligning to TRBD1. The germline V gene encodes CDR1 MNHEY and CDR2 SVGAGI. The trim removed 0 bases at V and 4 bases at J, leaving 5 bases unmatched. The CDR3 sequence is 15 residues long. The CDR3 DNA reads as TGTGCCAGCAGTTACTCGAGACAGGGCGTCTATGGCTACACCTTC. This encodes CASSYSRQGVYGYTF.